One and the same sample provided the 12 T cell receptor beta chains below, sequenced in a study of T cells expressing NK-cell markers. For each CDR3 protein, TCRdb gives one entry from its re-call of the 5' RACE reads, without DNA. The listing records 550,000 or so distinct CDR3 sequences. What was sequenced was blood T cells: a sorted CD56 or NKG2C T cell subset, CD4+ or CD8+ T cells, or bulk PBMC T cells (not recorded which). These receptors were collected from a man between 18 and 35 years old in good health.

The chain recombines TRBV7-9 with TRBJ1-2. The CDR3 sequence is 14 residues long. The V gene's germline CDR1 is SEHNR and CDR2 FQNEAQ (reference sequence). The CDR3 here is CASSLRREDSGYTF.

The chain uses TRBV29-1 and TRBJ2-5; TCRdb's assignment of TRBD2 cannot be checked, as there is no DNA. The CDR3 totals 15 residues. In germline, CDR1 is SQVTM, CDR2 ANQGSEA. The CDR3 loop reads CSFLKIAGEQETQYF.

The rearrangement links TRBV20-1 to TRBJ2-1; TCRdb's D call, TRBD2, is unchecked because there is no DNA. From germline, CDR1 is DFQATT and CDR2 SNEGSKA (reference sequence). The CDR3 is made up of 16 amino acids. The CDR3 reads CSARGTSGRGYNEQFF.

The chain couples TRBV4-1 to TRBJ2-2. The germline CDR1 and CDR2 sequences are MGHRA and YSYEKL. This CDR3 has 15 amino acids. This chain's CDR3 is CASRQDMGNTGELFF.

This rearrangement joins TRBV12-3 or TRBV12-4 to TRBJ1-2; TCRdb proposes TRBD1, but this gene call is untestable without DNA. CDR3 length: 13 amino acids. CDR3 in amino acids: CASSAGQGVADTF.

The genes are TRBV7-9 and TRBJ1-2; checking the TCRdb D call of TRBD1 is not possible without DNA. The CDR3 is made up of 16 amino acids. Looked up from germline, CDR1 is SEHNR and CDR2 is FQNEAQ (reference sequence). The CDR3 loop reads CASSLRSQGPNYGYTF.

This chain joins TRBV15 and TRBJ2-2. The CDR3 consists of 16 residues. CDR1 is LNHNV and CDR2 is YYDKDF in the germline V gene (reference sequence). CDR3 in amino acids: CATVGIGESNTGELFF.

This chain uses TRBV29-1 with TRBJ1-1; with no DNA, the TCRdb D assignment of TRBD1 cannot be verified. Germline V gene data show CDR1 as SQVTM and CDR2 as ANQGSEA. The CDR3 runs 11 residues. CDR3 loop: CSVGQGPEAFF.

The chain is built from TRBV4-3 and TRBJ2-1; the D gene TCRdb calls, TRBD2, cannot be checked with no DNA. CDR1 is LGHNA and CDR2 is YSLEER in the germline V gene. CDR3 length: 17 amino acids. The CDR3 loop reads CASSQDLIPAGNNEQFF.

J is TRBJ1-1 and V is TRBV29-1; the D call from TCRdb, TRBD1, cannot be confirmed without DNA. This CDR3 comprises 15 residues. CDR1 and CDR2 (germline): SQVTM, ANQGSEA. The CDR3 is CSVEGDRGRGTEAFF.

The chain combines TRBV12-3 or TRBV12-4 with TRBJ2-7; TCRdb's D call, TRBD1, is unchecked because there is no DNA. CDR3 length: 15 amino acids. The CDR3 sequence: CASSSGQGIVGEQYF.

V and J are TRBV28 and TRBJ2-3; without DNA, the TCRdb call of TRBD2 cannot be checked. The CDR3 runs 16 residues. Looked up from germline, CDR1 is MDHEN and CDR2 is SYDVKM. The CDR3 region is CASSLVLAERTDTQYF.